The 31 T cell receptor beta chains given below trace back to one sample, sequenced in a study of control samples from healthy donors and cancer patients. Generated by immunoSEQ multiplex PCR, the TCRdb table keeps only in-frame clones and is missing some. Of some 77,000 clones in the sample, about 88% were seen once. Material for sequencing was blood. These receptors were obtained from a woman aged 55-69 years in good health.

The rearrangement links TRBV18 to TRBJ2-7; D call uncertain. This CDR3 is built from 15 residues. CDR1 and CDR2 (germline): KGHSH, LQKENI. V lost 1 base to trimming and J lost 4 bases, with 14 bases between them. CDR3 region: CASSPLRGRQYEQYF. CDR3 DNA: TGTGCCAGCTCACCACTTCGTGGTAGGCAGTACGAGCAGTACTTC.

The rearrangement uses TRBV4-1 and TRBJ1-3; D is ambiguous. V lost 1 base and J 0 bases, leaving 10 bases between the germline ends. CDR3 length: 16 amino acids. CDR1 is MGHRA and CDR2 is YSYEKL in the germline V gene. CDR3 sequence reads: CASSQVYGRSGNTIYF. The CDR3 DNA reads TGCGCCAGCAGCCAAGTATACGGGCGCTCTGGAAACACCATATATTTT.

The chain carries TRBV7-8 and TRBJ1-5; TRBD1 agrees at 9 bases. Germline CDR1 is SGHVS and CDR2 is FQNEAQ. CDR3 length: 13 residues. V lost 11 bases to trimming and J lost 7 bases; unmatched junction nucleotides: 9. The CDR3 sequence is CAWGDRAGQPQHF. CDR3 nucleotides: TGTGCCTGGGGGGACAGGGCTGGACAGCCCCAGCATTTT.

The V call is TRBV15, the J call TRBJ2-1; D not certain. V lost 0 bases, J lost 2 bases, and 11 bases lay in between. CDR3 length: 16 amino acids. Germline V gene sequence: CDR1 LNHNV, CDR2 YYDKDF (reference sequence). The CDR3 sequence is CATSRDGVPPYNEQFF. For the CDR3, the DNA is TGTGCCACCAGCAGAGATGGAGTCCCCCCCTACAATGAGCAGTTCTTC.

The chain employs TRBV20-1 and TRBJ2-7, with D tentatively TRBD1 (5 bases). Trimming stripped 1 base from V and 6 bases from J, with 7 bases between. This CDR3 comprises 11 residues. Germline V gene sequence: CDR1 DFQATT, CDR2 SNEGSKA (reference sequence). DNA of the CDR3: TGCAGTGCTAGAGTTGGGGCCGAGCAGTACTTC. Translation gives CSARVGAEQYF.

This clone was seen once. The gene calls are TRBV15 and TRBJ1-2; D gene ambiguous. Trimming stripped 4 bases from V and 6 bases from J, with 12 bases between. Germline lookup yields CDR1 LNHNV and CDR2 YYDKDF (reference sequence). The CDR3 is 13 amino acids. The CDR3 is CATSKADRNGYTF. The CDR3 bases are TGTGCCACCAGCAAAGCGGACCGGAATGGCTACACCTTC.

This rearrangement joins TRBV19 to TRBJ1-2, with D unresolved. Per the germline V gene, CDR1 is LNHDA and CDR2 is SQIVND (reference sequence). Deletions cut 3 bases from V and 4 bases from J, with 15 bases between. The CDR3 contains 15 residues. The CDR3 DNA reads TGTGCCAGTAGTATCCTCGGACGGAGTCTCTATGGCTACACCTTC. Encoded protein: CASSILGRSLYGYTF.

The rearrangement links TRBV11-3 to TRBJ2-6, with 9 bases that match TRBD1. Germline V gene lookup returns CDR1 SGHNT and CDR2 YENEEA. The CDR3 loop spans 16 amino acids. Germline trimming cut 5 bases from V and 2 bases from J; bases unmatched to any gene: 4. The CDR3, as DNA: TGTGCCAGCAGCACGGACAGGGGAGCTGGGGCCAACGTCCTGACTTTC. Translating it yields CASSTDRGAGANVLTF.

The V gene is TRBV5-1, the J gene TRBJ1-2, with D unclear. Germline CDR1 and CDR2: SGHRS and YFSETQ. The V gene lost 0 bases and the J gene lost 1 base, with 4 bases spanning the gap. This CDR3 has 13 amino acids. The CDR3 region has the DNA TGCGCCAGCAGCTTGGCCAATAACTATGGCTACACCTTC. This encodes CASSLANNYGYTF.

V usage is TRBV6-2 or TRBV6-3 and J usage is TRBJ1-4; maybe TRBD1 (5 bases). The CDR3 is 16 amino acids. With 2 bases removed from V and 6 bases from J, the gap between germline ends came to 16 bases. Germline assignment: CDR1 MNHEY and CDR2 SVGEGT. The DNA for the CDR3 is TGTGCCAGCAGTTACGGTTCCGGGACCGGGGATGAAAAACTGTTTTTT. Translating it yields CASSYGSGTGDEKLFF.

The J gene is TRBJ2-2, the V gene TRBV4-3, with 7 bases identical to TRBD2. V trimming: 1 base; J trimming: 1 base; junction bases outside the gene matches: 9. The CDR3 has 18 residues. CDR1 is LGHNA, CDR2 YSLEER, per germline. The DNA of the CDR3 is TGCGCCAGCAGCCAAGGGGACTACGAGACCCTGAACACCGGGGAGCTGTTTTTT. Translated, it gives CASSQGDYETLNTGELFF.

CDR3 region: CASSQVLANYGYTF. The CDR3 bases are TGCGCCAGCAGCCAAGTATTAGCCAACTATGGCTACACCTTC. This chain joins TRBV4-1 and TRBJ1-2; no clear D. Per germline, CDR1 MGHRA and CDR2 YSYEKL. The CDR3 is made up of 14 amino acids. Trimming removed 1 base at V and 2 bases at J, with 8 bases between.

CDR3 in amino acids: CASSQGLAGATYNEQFF. CDR3 DNA sequence: TGCGCCAGCAGCCAAGGTCTAGCGGGAGCAACCTACAATGAGCAGTTCTTC. The rearrangement joins TRBV4-3 to TRBJ2-1; the match to TRBD2 covers 10 bases. This CDR3 spans 17 amino acids. Germline CDR1 and CDR2: LGHNA and YSLEER. With V trimmed by 1 base and J by 2 bases, 5 bases remained unmatched.

V gene TRBV6-4 combines with J gene TRBJ2-2; D ambiguous. Trimming stripped 3 bases from V and 4 bases from J, with 9 bases between. The germline CDR1 and CDR2 sequences are MRHNA and SNTAGT. The length of the CDR3 is 14 residues. In DNA, the CDR3 is TGTGCCAGCAGTGAATCGGCAGTCACCGGGGAGCTGTTTTTT. It encodes CASSESAVTGELFF.

The gene calls are TRBV12-3 or TRBV12-4 and TRBJ2-5; D is unclear. The CDR3 length is 12 residues. Trimming pared 4 bases from V and 0 bases from J, leaving 3 bases between. The CDR3 loop is CASSSHQETQYF. CDR3 sequence (DNA): TGTGCCAGCAGTTCCCACCAAGAGACCCAGTACTTC.

The chain has TRBV19 and TRBJ2-1, with D tentatively TRBD2 (6 bases). Deletions cut 5 bases from V and 9 bases from J, with 17 bases between. The CDR3 is 14 amino acids. Germline V gives CDR1 LNHDA, CDR2 SQIVND (reference sequence). Written as DNA, the CDR3 is TGTGCCAGTAGTGAGAGACTAGGGTTCGGTGAGCAGTTCTTC. Protein sequence: CASSERLGFGEQFF.

The chain uses TRBV5-1 and TRBJ1-1; D remains ambiguous. The germline V gene has CDR1 SGHRS and CDR2 YFSETQ. Trimming left V 0 bases short and J 1 base short, with 19 bases between. The CDR3 is 18 residues long. This chain's CDR3 is CASSLAAGLRKGNTEAFF. CDR3 in DNA: TGCGCCAGCAGCTTGGCGGCCGGGCTCCGAAAGGGGAACACTGAAGCTTTCTTT.

In DNA form, the CDR3 reads TGTGCCAGCAGCGTCTCGGACTACAATGAGCAGTTCTTC. This gives the protein CASSVSDYNEQFF. The chain links TRBV9 to TRBJ2-1; D call uncertain. The V gene lost 2 bases and the J gene lost 3 bases, with 6 bases spanning the gap. Germline CDR1 is SGDLS and CDR2 is YYNGEE. The CDR3 is 13 residues long.

CDR3 sequence reads: CASSPGPYVQYF. The CDR3 DNA reads TGTGCCAGCAGCCCTGGGCCATATGTCCAGTACTTC. The V and J genes are TRBV27 and TRBJ2-5; D ambiguous. Germline CDR1 and CDR2: MNHEY and SMNVEV (reference sequence). CDR3 length: 12 amino acids. The V end lost 6 bases, the J end lost 10 bases, and 15 bases lay between the germline ends.

This chain joins TRBV29-1 and TRBJ2-1; D is ambiguous. The CDR3 length is 12 residues. The V gene's germline CDR1 is SQVTM and CDR2 ANQGSEA. Trimming took 5 bases from V and 6 from J, leaving 11 bases between them. The CDR3 sequence: CSVNIGLNEQFF. The CDR3 nucleotides read TGCAGCGTTAACATAGGCCTCAATGAGCAGTTCTTC.

The V gene is TRBV5-1, the J gene TRBJ2-1; 10 bases fit TRBD2. The CDR3 is made up of 16 amino acids. V was pared by 3 bases and J by 4 bases, with 7 bases of the junction left unmatched. Germline V gene data show CDR1 as SGHRS and CDR2 as YFSETQ. For the CDR3, the DNA is TGCGCCAGCAGCTACATAAGCGGGGGGGCTTACAATGAGCAGTTCTTC. It yields the protein CASSYISGGAYNEQFF. Full variable domain (outside the CDR3, taken from reference TRBV5-1 and TRBJ2-1): KAGVTQTPRYLIKTRGQQVTLSCSPISGHRSVSWYQQTPGQGLQFLFEYFSETQRNKGNFPGRFSGRQFSNSRSEMNVSTLELGDSALYLCASSYISGGAYNEQFFGPGTRLTVL.

V gene TRBV28 combines with J gene TRBJ2-7, with 14 bases matching TRBD2. J gave up 4 bases and V 6 bases, and 8 bases lay outside the gene matches. The CDR3 runs 16 residues. The germline V gene has CDR1 MDHEN and CDR2 SYDVKM. CDR3 sequence: CASSPERTSGRYEQYF. The CDR3 bases are TGTGCCAGCAGCCCTGAACGGACTAGCGGGAGGTACGAGCAGTACTTC.

This clone was counted a single time. The chain has TRBV28 and TRBJ2-7; D may match TRBD1 or TRBD2 (5 bases each). CDR1 and CDR2 from the germline V gene are MDHEN and SYDVKM. The CDR3 has 11 amino acids. Trimming removed 10 bases at V and 2 bases at J, with 9 bases between. The CDR3 DNA sequence: TGTGCCACAAGGGACCCCTACGAGCAGTACTTC. Translating gives CATRDPYEQYF.

The J gene is TRBJ1-1, the V gene TRBV10-3; D remains unclear. This CDR3 has 13 residues. The germline V and J ends were trimmed by 6 bases and 8 bases, with 16 bases remaining between them. Germline CDR1 and CDR2: ENHRY and SYGVKD. The CDR3 DNA reads TGTGCCATCAGGGACTTGGTCGGAGTCGAAGCTTTCTTT. This encodes CAIRDLVGVEAFF.

V usage is TRBV4-1 and J usage is TRBJ1-6, with a tentative D call TRBD1 (5 bases). The V and J ends lost 4 bases and 10 bases respectively, with 17 bases between them. The CDR3 covers 15 residues. From germline, CDR1 is MGHRA and CDR2 YSYEKL. CDR3 sequence (DNA): TGCGCCAGCAGCCTGGTGGCACAGGCGCGATCACCCCTCCACTTT. Translating gives CASSLVAQARSPLHF.

This chain connects TRBV7-9 to TRBJ1-3; D unresolved. The CDR3 loop spans 14 amino acids. Germline V lookup: CDR1 SEHNR, CDR2 FQNEAQ (reference sequence). Trimming left V 4 bases short and J 0 bases short, with 7 bases between. This CDR3 is CASSSSFSGNTIYF. CDR3 DNA: TGTGCCAGCAGCTCGTCATTCTCTGGAAACACCATATATTTT.

This chain connects TRBV7-9 to TRBJ1-2; D possibly corresponds to TRBD1 (5 bases). This CDR3 is built from 13 residues. The V gene's germline CDR1 is SEHNR and CDR2 FQNEAQ (reference sequence). V lost 5 bases and J 4 bases, leaving 11 bases between the germline ends. The CDR3 sequence: CASSPQGIYGYTF. CDR3 sequence (DNA): TGTGCCAGCAGCCCGCAGGGTATCTATGGCTACACCTTC.

The chain links TRBV11-2 to TRBJ1-2; tentatively, D is TRBD1 (6 bases). This CDR3 has 13 residues. Per germline, CDR1 SGHAT and CDR2 FQNNGV. V was trimmed by 2 bases and J by 8 bases, leaving 12 bases between them. The CDR3 loop reads CASSLSMGGGYTF. CDR3 DNA sequence: TGTGCCAGCAGCTTATCTATGGGGGGCGGCTACACCTTC.

This chain uses TRBV5-1 with TRBJ2-3, with D tentatively TRBD1 (6 bases). V was shortened by 5 bases and J by 2 bases, with 15 bases between the two germline ends. The CDR3 consists of 15 residues. Germline CDR1 and CDR2: SGHRS and YFSETQ. CDR3 protein: CASRGGPQFTDTQYF. CDR3 bases: TGCGCCAGCAGAGGGGGACCTCAGTTCACAGATACGCAGTATTTT.

The gene calls are TRBV6-1 and TRBJ2-3; 9 positions agree with TRBD2. Germline loops: CDR1 MNHNS, CDR2 SASEGT. The ends lost 6 bases at V and 1 base at J; junction bases unmatched: 2. The CDR3 runs to 14 residues. DNA of the CDR3: TGTGCCAGCAGAAGGACTAGCGGCACAGATACGCAGTATTTT. Translating it yields CASRRTSGTDTQYF.

This chain joins TRBV27 and TRBJ1-2, with a weak D call TRBD1 (6 bases). The germline V and J ends were trimmed by 8 bases and 4 bases, with 14 bases remaining between them. Germline assignment: CDR1 MNHEY and CDR2 SMNVEV (reference sequence). The CDR3 runs 13 residues. CDR3 sequence: CASATRGFYGYTF. Written as DNA, the CDR3 is TGTGCCAGCGCTACCAGGGGTTTCTATGGCTACACCTTC.